These T cell receptor beta chains were read from a single sample in a study of glioma-infiltrating T cells. Using its own MiXCR run on the multiplex PCR reads, TCRdb lists one record per CDR3 protein. The top ten clones hold 44% of a sample with around 97,000 distinct CDR3 sequences, around 28% of them seen once. Sequencing was performed on glioma tissue, nonneoplastic brain tissue, or PBMCs (not recorded which). These TCRs come from a human donor with low-grade glioma or glioblastoma, undergoing nonglioma brain surgery, or in good health (not recorded which). Both conserved end residues are part of each CDR3. D genes are given only for firm matches. Rows may omit the clone size; those that give it use once, few, many or a size class.

j_call clone_size v_call d_call cdr3_nt cdr3_aa
TRBJ2-3 many TRBV6-1 - TGTGCCAGCAGTCTCACGACGGGACTGGCAAACACAGATACGCAGTATTTT CASSLTTGLANTDTQYF
TRBJ2-5 many TRBV6-1 TRBD2 TGTGCCAGCAGTTCAGGGACTAGTCTAGAGACCCAGTACTTC CASSSGTSLETQYF
TRBJ1-1 many TRBV7-9 - TGTGCCAGCAGAGCCCTGAACACTGAAGCTTTCTTT CASRALNTEAFF
TRBJ2-7 many TRBV18 - TGTGCCAGCGTCCAGGGTGACGAGCAGTACTTC CASVQGDEQYF
TRBJ2-5 - TRBV27 - TGTGCCAGTTTAGTGGACAGATTAGAGACCCAGTACTTC CASLVDRLETQYF
TRBJ1-1 - TRBV28 TRBD1 TGTGCCAGCAGGGTGGACAGGGGATGGGCTGAAGCTCTCTTT CASRVDRGWAEALF
TRBJ1-5 many TRBV10-3 - TGTGCCATCAGTGAGTCTCCAGGGATTCAGCCCCAGCATTTT CAISESPGIQPQHF
TRBJ2-1 - TRBV19 TRBD2 TGTGCCAGTAGTATTAGGGATCGGGGGGATGAGCAGTTCTTC CASSIRDRGDEQFF
TRBJ1-1 many TRBV4-2 - TGTGCCAGCAGCCGCCGGGTAGGGCCCACTGAAGCTTTCTTT CASSRRVGPTEAFF
TRBJ2-5 many TRBV3-1 TRBD1 TGTGCCAGCAGCCTCGAAGGGGGCCTCCAAGAGACCCAGTACTTC CASSLEGGLQETQYF
TRBJ2-1 - TRBV7-2 - TGTGCCAGCAGCTTTAGTAGGACTTACAATGAGCAGTTCTTC CASSFSRTYNEQFF
TRBJ1-2 many TRBV20-1 TRBD1 TGCAGTGCGCCGGACAGGGGAACGAATGGCTACACCTTC CSAPDRGTNGYTF
TRBJ2-7 few TRBV7-2 TRBD1 TGTGCCAGCAGCTCTCGGGCTGACAGGGGGCTTGGCTACGAGCAGTACTTC CASSSRADRGLGYEQYF
TRBJ2-3 many TRBV15 TRBD1 TGTGCCACCAGCAGCGGACAGGGGGGTGGCACAGATACGCAGTATTTT CATSSGQGGGTDTQYF
TRBJ1-2 many TRBV6-2/TRBV6-3 TRBD1 TGTGCCAGCAGTTATTACCGGGACAGCTATGGCTACACCTTC CASSYYRDSYGYTF
TRBJ2-5 many TRBV6-1 TRBD1 TGTGCCAGCAAGGACAGGGCTTTTCAAGAGACCCAGTACTTC CASKDRAFQETQYF
TRBJ2-3 - TRBV5-6 - TGTGCCAGCAGCTTTTCAGCGGGCACAGATACGCAGTATTTT CASSFSAGTDTQYF